The T cell receptor (beta chain) described here comes from a study of blood T cell repertoires in COVID-19. Overall study context: Sources were T cells, B-cell-depleted T cells, or PBMCs; the material itself was cDNA or gDNA.

Under the authors' procedure: Reference gene primer amplification yielded estimated nucleated cell counts. The data were produced by immunoSEQ multiplex PCR, yet TCRdb's version contains in-frame clones alone and is incomplete. V and J calls and clone size are as listed in that table; D and trimming were resolved from the DNA. The data contain 250,000 to 300,000 clones, 86% of them singletons. The CDR3 totals 13 residues. Germline V CDR1 and CDR2: SEHNR, FQNEAQ (reference sequence). V shed 1 base and J shed 8 bases, with 8 bases lying between them. This TCR was sampled from a man aged 18 to 30 with active or convalescent COVID-19. Material: peripheral blood. This chain joins TRBV7-9 and TRBJ1-4; no clear D. The CDR3 DNA reads as TGTGCCAGCAGCTTAGACGGAGAGGAAAAACTGTTTTTT. Translating gives CASSLDGEEKLFF.